This T cell receptor beta chain was sequenced during a study of blood T cell repertoires in COVID-19. On the study more broadly: COVID-19 samples, acute and convalescent, were from the United States, Italy and Spain. Nucleic acid was either cDNA or gDNA, and it came from T cells, B-cell-depleted T cells, or PBMCs.

How the authors handled the data: Counts of nucleated cells, estimated from reference gene primer amplification, were obtained. Produced via immunoSEQ multiplex PCR; TCRdb's table is partial and in-frame only. V and J calls and clone size are copied from that table; D and trimming were computed from the DNA. The sample contains 110,000 to 150,000 clones, over 75% of which appear only once. There are 14 residues in the CDR3. Germline assignment: CDR1 MNHEY and CDR2 SVGAGI. The J segment lost 6 bases and the V segment lost 1 base, leaving 3 bases of the junction unmatched. The receptor was isolated from a woman in her forties or fifties with acute or convalescent COVID-19. The rearrangement links TRBV6-5 to TRBJ1-1, with TRBD1 matching 9 bases. Sequencing used peripheral blood. CDR3 nucleotides: TGTGCCAGCAGTTACTTTAGACAGGGGGCTGAAGCTTTCTTT. Protein: CASSYFRQGAEAFF.